The present T cell receptor beta chain was sequenced within a study of OX40 agonist ivuxolimab in advanced cancers. Some background on the complete study: Ivuxolimab was a fully human IgG2 agonistic monoclonal antibody targeting the costimulatory receptor OX40 (CD134). Peripheral TCRbeta sequencing was intended to test whether TCR sequence diversity was altered and clonal T-cell expansion was caused by ivuxolimab. The monotherapy dose-escalation portion (N of about 57 patients) of the phase I ivuxolimab trial is reported in the paper. A male proportion of roughly 80% and a mean age of approximately 61 years, ranging from about 20 to 85, were recorded for the dose-escalation cohort. Among the approximately 50 dose-escalation patients, 19 had hepatocellular carcinoma, some 15 melanoma, 9 renal cell carcinoma and 9 head and neck cancer. Intravenous ivuxolimab was administered to patients every 2 weeks at six dose levels: 0.01, 0.1, 0.3, 1.5, 3 and 10 mg/kg. Partial responses occurred in three dose-escalation patients, of whom one had hepatocellular carcinoma and two had cutaneous melanoma. Prior anti-PD-1, anti-PD-L1 or anti-CTLA-4 therapy was permitted, and 35% to 40% of dose-escalation patients had received checkpoint inhibitors.

Patients with autoimmune disease history or receiving systemic immunosuppression were excluded from the trial. Peripheral blood for TCR sequencing was collected from all dose cohorts at baseline, on cycle 4 day 1, and on cycle 7 day 1. The samples were taken from a phase I, first-in-human, multicenter, open-label dose-escalation trial of ivuxolimab. Adults with locally advanced or metastatic melanoma, renal cell carcinoma, hepatocellular carcinoma or head and neck squamous cell carcinoma were enrolled in the trial. Before TCR sequencing, CD4+ T cells and CD8+ T cells from peripheral blood were sorted into separate populations. Genomic DNA was isolated from the sorted cells so that the TCRbeta CDR3 region could be sequenced. TCRbeta CDR3 regions were sequenced using the immunoSEQ Assay. TCRdb provides this immuneACCESS table in a form limited to in-frame rearrangements. Some clones are lacking; in checked studies, under half of them reflect an unresolved V gene, and why the rest are absent is not known. The sample data list some 51,000 clones, and over 85% of these were observed just once. The ten largest clones capture roughly 43% of the sample.

Broad study findings and their caveats: Clonal expansion of both CD4+ and CD8+ blood T cells was observed from baseline to week 6 at doses 0.1 to 3.0 mg/kg. After ivuxolimab, expanded clones were on average more numerous among CD8+ T cells than among CD4+ T cells. Low levels of normalized T-cell clonal expansion were also seen in some nonresponding patients. Antigen specificity was not determined for the clonally expanded peripheral T cells. In the 0.1-3.0 mg/kg groups, partial responders had among the lowest normalized peripheral clonal expansion, particularly in CD8+ T cells.

On this clone: This clone's antigen is unknown. No quality values exist for individual bases; no much larger clone is one base distant.

The junction shows trimming of 2 bases on V and 2 bases on J, and the gene matches do not reach 5 bases of it. Via the germline V gene, CDR1 is SGDLS and CDR2 YYNGEE. From the cysteine through the phenylalanine, the CDR3 covers 15 amino acids. Only the CDR3 portion is preserved as DNA: 45 bases, with reading frame beginning at the first base. The chain is encoded by TRBV9 joined to TRBJ1-1, with 8 middle bases fitting TRBD1. The clonotype comes from an adult with an advanced solid tumor such as melanoma, head and neck, liver or kidney cancer. This specimen was CD4+ or CD8+ T cells sorted from blood, taken in a trial of the OX40 agonist ivuxolimab. The CDR3 protein: CASSVAGQVNTEAFF. Here is the DNA: TGTGCCAGCAGCGTTGCGGGACAGGTCAACACTGAAGCTTTCTTT.